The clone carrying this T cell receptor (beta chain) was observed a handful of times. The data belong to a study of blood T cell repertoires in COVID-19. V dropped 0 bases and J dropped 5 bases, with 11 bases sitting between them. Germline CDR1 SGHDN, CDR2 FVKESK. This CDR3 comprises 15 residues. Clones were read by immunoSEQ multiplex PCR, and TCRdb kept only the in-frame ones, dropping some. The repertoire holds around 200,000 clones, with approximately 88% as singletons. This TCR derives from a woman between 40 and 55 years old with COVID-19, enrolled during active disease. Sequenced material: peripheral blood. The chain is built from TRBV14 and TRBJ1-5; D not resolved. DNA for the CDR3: TGTGCCAGCAGCCAAGAACCCGAGGCGGATCAGCCCCAGCATTTT. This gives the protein CASSQEPEADQPQHF.